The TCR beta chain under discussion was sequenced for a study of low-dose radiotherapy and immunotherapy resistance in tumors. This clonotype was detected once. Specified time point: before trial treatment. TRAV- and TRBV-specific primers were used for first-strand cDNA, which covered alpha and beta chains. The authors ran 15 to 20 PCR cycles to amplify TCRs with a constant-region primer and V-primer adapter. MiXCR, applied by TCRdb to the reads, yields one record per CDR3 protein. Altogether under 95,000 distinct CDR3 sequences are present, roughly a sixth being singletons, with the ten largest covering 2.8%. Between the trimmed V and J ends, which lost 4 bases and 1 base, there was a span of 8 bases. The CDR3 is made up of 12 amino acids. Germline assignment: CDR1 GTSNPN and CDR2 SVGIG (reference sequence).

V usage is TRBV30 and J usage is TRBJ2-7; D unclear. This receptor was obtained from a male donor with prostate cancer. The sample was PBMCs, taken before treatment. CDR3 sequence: CAWKSYSYEQYF. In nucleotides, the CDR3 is TGTGCCTGGAAATCGTATTCCTACGAGCAGTACTTC.